The T cell receptor beta chain under discussion was sequenced for a study of blood T cell repertoires in COVID-19. Study summary: The United States, Italy and Spain were the sources of the acute and convalescent COVID-19 samples. T cells, B-cell-depleted T cells, or PBMCs supplied cDNA or gDNA.

As originally analysed: Reference gene primer amplification gave nucleated cell count estimates. Assay: immunoSEQ multiplex PCR; the TCRdb copy retains only in-frame clones and omits some. V and J calls and clone size follow that table, whereas D and trimming were derived from the DNA. The repertoire holds approximately 230,000 clones, with almost 90% as singletons. The CDR3 extends over 14 amino acids. Germline CDR1 reads MDHEN; CDR2 reads SYDVKM. The V gene end was trimmed by 6 bases and the J gene end by 9 bases; junction bases not matched to a gene: 14. The chain employs TRBV28 and TRBJ2-7, with 7 bases matching TRBD1. This clonotype originated in a man older than 75 with acute or convalescent COVID-19. Sequences were obtained from peripheral blood. The CDR3 sequence is CASRGQRLPDGQYF. DNA of the CDR3: TGTGCCAGCAGGGGACAGCGCCTCCCGGATGGGCAGTACTTC.